Listed below are T cell receptor beta chains from one sample, sequenced in a study of T cells in localized non-small cell lung cancer. Produced via immunoSEQ multiplex PCR; TCRdb's table is partial and in-frame only. The table lists about 92,000 clones, approximately 90% of them singletons. The sequences come from PBMCs, collected before any cancer treatment. These receptors were obtained from a woman aged 35 to 70 with stage II squamous cell lung carcinoma. Both conserved end residues are part of each CDR3. A D gene is named only where the DNA matches it firmly. Part of the rows lack a size; the others show once, few, many or a class for expanded clones.

D gene,J gene,clone size,CDR3 length,V gene,CDR3 DNA,CDR3 protein
.,TRBJ2-1,once,12,TRBV7-8,TGTGCCAGCAGCTTAGTCTGGAATGAGCAGTTCTTC,CASSLVWNEQFF
.,TRBJ1-3,.,12,TRBV6-1,TGTGCCAGCTCCTCGGCCGGAAACACCATATATTTT,CASSSAGNTIYF
TRBD2,TRBJ2-5,once,16,TRBV6-5,TGTGCCAGCAGTTACTTGGGACTAGCGGGGCAAGAGACCCAGTACTTC,CASSYLGLAGQETQYF
.,TRBJ2-5,.,15,TRBV7-6,TGTGCCAGCAGCTTCTCGTCCGGGTGGCAAGAGACCCAGTACTTC,CASSFSSGWQETQYF
.,TRBJ2-5,.,15,TRBV11-2,TGTGCCAGCAGCTTCAAGTTGATGGGGAGCAAGACCCAGTACTTC,CASSFKLMGSKTQYF
TRBD1,TRBJ2-7,.,13,TRBV6-5,TGTGCCAGCTTTCGCCAGGGGGATTACGAGCAGTACTTC,CASFRQGDYEQYF
TRBD1,TRBJ1-2,.,13,TRBV6-5,TGTGCCAGCACCCCGGGACAGGGGCTTGGCTACACCTTC,CASTPGQGLGYTF
.,TRBJ2-1,once,15,TRBV9,TGTGCCAGCAGCTATTGGACAGCAAACCCCAATGAGCAGTTCTTC,CASSYWTANPNEQFF
.,TRBJ1-5,.,14,TRBV28,TGTGCCAGCAGTTGGGCGGGGGAAGCCCAGCCCCAGCATTTT,CASSWAGEAQPQHF
.,TRBJ2-1,.,11,TRBV25-1,TGTGCCAGCAGTGAAATCAATGAGCAGTTCTTC,CASSEINEQFF
.,TRBJ1-5,.,16,TRBV27,TGTGCCAGCAGTTTACGGGGCGGCAATAGCAATCAGCCCCAGCATTTT,CASSLRGGNSNQPQHF
.,TRBJ1-4,.,15,TRBV6-1,TGTGCCAGCAGTGCGGACAGTCACAGAACTGAAAAACTGTTTTTT,CASSADSHRTEKLFF
.,TRBJ1-2,.,14,TRBV28,TGTGCCAGCAGTCCCCCGGGGGAGGCCTATGGCTACACCTTC,CASSPPGEAYGYTF
.,TRBJ2-3,.,15,TRBV6-1,TGTGCCAGCAGTGAAGACGGTGTTAGCACAGATACGCAGTATTTT,CASSEDGVSTDTQYF
.,TRBJ1-1,.,10,TRBV2,TGTGCCAGTATCAACACTGAAGCTTTCTTT,CASINTEAFF
.,TRBJ1-1,.,17,TRBV9,TGTGCCAGCAGCGGCTATGGAGGGGGACGTCCCGCCACTGAAGCTTTCTTT,CASSGYGGGRPATEAFF
.,TRBJ1-5,.,15,TRBV2,TGTGCCAGCAGTGAAGACAGGAGCTCCAGTCGGCCCCAGCATTTT,CASSEDRSSSRPQHF
TRBD1,TRBJ2-3,.,16,TRBV19,TGTGCCAGTAGTATAGACCCGGGACAGGGGCAAGATACGCAGTATTTT,CASSIDPGQGQDTQYF
.,TRBJ1-6,.,14,TRBV6-1,TGTGCCAGCAGTGTTAGGGACTATAATTCACCCCTCCACTTT,CASSVRDYNSPLHF
.,TRBJ1-1,.,16,TRBV6-6,TGTGCCAGCAGTTACTCGGTGGGGGCACTGGACACTGAAGCTTTCTTT,CASSYSVGALDTEAFF
.,TRBJ2-1,.,12,TRBV5-1,TGCGCCAGCAGCTTGGTGCTCAATGAGCAGTTCTTC,CASSLVLNEQFF
.,TRBJ1-1,.,13,TRBV19,TGTGCCAGTAGCGTAAAGGGTGACACTGAAGCTTTCTTT,CASSVKGDTEAFF
.,TRBJ2-6,.,16,TRBV30,TGTGCCTGGAGTGTAGGGGCTACGGCTGGGGCCAACGTCCTGACTTTC,CAWSVGATAGANVLTF
.,TRBJ1-5,.,17,TRBV6-1,TGTGCCAGCAGTGAAGTTGTAACACGACATAGCAATCAGCCCCAGCATTTT,CASSEVVTRHSNQPQHF
TRBD1,TRBJ1-2,.,13,TRBV28,TGTGCCAGCAGCCTCGACAGGGTATATGGCTACACCTTC,CASSLDRVYGYTF
TRBD2,TRBJ2-7,few,16,TRBV27,TGTGCCAGCAGCCTGGAGTACCGAGCGGGAAGGAACGAGCAGTACTTC,CASSLEYRAGRNEQYF
TRBD2,TRBJ2-3,.,15,TRBV7-2,TGTGCCAGCAGCTTAGCGGGAGGGCCCCCAGATACGCAGTATTTT,CASSLAGGPPDTQYF
.,TRBJ1-1,.,8,TRBV29-1,TGCAGCGTTGAAGAAGGGTTCTTT,CSVEEGFF
TRBD2,TRBJ2-7,.,16,TRBV9,TGTGCCAGCAGCGTAGGCCTAGCGGGGGGAACCTACGAGCAGTACTTC,CASSVGLAGGTYEQYF
.,TRBJ1-1,.,14,TRBV4-1,TGCGCCAGCAAAGTCAACGCGTTCTCCACTGAAGCTTTCTTT,CASKVNAFSTEAFF
TRBD1,TRBJ2-2,.,19,TRBV7-7,TGTGCTAGCAGCTTATTGCAAACGACAGGGTTTTCGAACACCGGGGAGCTGTTTTTT,CASSLLQTTGFSNTGELFF
.,TRBJ2-3,.,15,TRBV11-1,TGTGCCAGCAGCTCGACGGGGCCTAGCACAGATACGCAGTATTTT,CASSSTGPSTDTQYF
.,TRBJ2-2,.,12,TRBV27,TGTGCCAGCAGTTTATGGGGCGGGGAGCTGTTTTTT,CASSLWGGELFF
TRBD2,TRBJ2-1,.,16,TRBV5-1,TGCGCCAGCAGCTTAGAGGCGGGGGGATACTACAATGAGCAGTTCTTC,CASSLEAGGYYNEQFF
.,TRBJ1-1,few,15,TRBV19,TGTGCCAGTAGTTCACGGACAGACCTGAACACTGAAGCTTTCTTT,CASSSRTDLNTEAFF
.,TRBJ1-1,.,16,TRBV4-2,TGTGCCAGCAGCCAAACGCCGACAGCTATGAACACTGAAGCTTTCTTT,CASSQTPTAMNTEAFF
TRBD2,TRBJ2-7,.,13,TRBV27,TGTGCCAGCAGGTTAGCGGGGAAATACGAGCAGTACTTC,CASRLAGKYEQYF
TRBD1,TRBJ2-7,.,13,TRBV28,TGTGCCAGCAAAGGGACAGGTTTCTACGAGCAGTACTTC,CASKGTGFYEQYF
.,TRBJ1-1,.,14,TRBV19,TGTGCCAGTACCAGAGGGCAGGGGTACACTGAAGCTTTCTTT,CASTRGQGYTEAFF
.,TRBJ2-5,.,15,TRBV7-9,TGTGCCAGCAGCTTAGACAGAAGCCCGCAAGAGACCCAGTACTTC,CASSLDRSPQETQYF